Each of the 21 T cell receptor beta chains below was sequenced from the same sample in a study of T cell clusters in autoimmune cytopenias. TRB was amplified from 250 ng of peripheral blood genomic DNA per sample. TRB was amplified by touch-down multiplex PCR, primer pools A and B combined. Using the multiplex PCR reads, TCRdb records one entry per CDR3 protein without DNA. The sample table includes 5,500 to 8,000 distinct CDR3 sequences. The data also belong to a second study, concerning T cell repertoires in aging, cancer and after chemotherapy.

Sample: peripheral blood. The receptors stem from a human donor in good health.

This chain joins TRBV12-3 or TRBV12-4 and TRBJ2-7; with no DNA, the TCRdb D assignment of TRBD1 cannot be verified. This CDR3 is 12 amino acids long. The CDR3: CASTKNRVEQYF.

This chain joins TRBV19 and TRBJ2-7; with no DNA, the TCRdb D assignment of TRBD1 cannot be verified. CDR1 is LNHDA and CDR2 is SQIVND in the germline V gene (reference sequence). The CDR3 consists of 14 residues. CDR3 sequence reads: CASSISTGTDEQYF.

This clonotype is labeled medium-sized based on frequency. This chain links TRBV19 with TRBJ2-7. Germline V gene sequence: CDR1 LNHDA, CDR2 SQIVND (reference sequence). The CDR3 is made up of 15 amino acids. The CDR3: CASSIGLRRPYEQYF.

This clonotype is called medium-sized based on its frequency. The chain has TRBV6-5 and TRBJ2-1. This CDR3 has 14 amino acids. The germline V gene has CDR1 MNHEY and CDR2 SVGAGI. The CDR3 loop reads CASSATSSYNEQFF.

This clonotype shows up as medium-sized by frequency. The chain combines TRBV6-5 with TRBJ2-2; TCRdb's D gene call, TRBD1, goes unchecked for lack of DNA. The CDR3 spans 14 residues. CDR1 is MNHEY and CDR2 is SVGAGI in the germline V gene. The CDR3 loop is CASSPQGNTGELFF.

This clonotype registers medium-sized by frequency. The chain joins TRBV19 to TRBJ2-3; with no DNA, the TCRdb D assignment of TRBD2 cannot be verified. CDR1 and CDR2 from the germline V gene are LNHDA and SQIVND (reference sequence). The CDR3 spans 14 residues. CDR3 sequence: CASSISGSTDTQYF. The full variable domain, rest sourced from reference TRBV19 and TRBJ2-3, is DGGITQSPKYLFRKEGQNVTLSCEQNLNHDAMYWYRQDPGQGLRLIYYSQIVNDFQKGDIAEGYSVSREKKESFPLTVTSAQKNPTAFYLCASSISGSTDTQYFGPGTRLTVL.

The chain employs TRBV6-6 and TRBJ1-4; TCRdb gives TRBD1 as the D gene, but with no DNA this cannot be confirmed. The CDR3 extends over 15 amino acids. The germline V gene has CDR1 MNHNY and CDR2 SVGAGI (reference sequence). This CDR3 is CASSYGDRIGEKLFF.

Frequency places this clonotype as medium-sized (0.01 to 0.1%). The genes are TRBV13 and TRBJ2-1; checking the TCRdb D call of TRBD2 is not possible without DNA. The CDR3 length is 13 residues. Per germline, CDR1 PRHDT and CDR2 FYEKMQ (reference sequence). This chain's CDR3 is CASSLSRAWEQFF.

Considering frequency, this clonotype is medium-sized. This CDR3 is CASSTTGISTDTQYF. The chain combines TRBV6-5 with TRBJ2-3; TCRdb's D gene call, TRBD1, goes unchecked for lack of DNA. In germline, CDR1 is MNHEY, CDR2 SVGAGI. This CDR3 spans 15 amino acids.

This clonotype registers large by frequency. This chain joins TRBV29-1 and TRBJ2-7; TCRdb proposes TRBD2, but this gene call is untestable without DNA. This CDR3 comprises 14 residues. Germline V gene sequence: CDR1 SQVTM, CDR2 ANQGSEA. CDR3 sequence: CSVDPSGSGYEQYF.

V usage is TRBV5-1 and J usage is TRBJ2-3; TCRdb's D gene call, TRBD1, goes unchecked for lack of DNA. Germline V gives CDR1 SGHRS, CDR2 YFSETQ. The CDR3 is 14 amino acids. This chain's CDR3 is CASIGQGRTDTQYF.

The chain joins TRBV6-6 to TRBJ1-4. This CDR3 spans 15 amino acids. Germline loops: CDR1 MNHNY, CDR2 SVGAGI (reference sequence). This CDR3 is CASSYSRDTHEKLFF.

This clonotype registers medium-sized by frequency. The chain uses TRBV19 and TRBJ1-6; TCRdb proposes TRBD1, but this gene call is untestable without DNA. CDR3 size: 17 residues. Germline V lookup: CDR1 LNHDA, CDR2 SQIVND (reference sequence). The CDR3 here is CASSLAGGVSSNSPLHF.

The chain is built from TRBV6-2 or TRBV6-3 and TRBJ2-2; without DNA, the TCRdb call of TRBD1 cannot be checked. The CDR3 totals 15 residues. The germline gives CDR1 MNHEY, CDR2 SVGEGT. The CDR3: CASSLRTGNTGELFF.

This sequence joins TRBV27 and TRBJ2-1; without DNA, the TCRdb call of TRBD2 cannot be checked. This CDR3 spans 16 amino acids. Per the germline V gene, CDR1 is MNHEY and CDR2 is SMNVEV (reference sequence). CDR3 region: CASFPILATYYNEQFF.

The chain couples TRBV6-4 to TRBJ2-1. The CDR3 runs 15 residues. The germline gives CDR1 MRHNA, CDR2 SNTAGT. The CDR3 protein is CASSDAGRSYNEQFF.

The CDR3 reads CASSLYRTSTYNEQFF. V is TRBV7-2 and J is TRBJ2-1; TCRdb's D call of TRBD2 is untestable without DNA. The germline gives CDR1 SGHTA, CDR2 FQGNSA. The CDR3 extends over 16 amino acids.

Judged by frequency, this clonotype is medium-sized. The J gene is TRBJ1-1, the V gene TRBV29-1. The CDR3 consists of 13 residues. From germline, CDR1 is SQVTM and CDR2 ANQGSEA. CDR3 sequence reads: CSVGDRGRTEAFF.

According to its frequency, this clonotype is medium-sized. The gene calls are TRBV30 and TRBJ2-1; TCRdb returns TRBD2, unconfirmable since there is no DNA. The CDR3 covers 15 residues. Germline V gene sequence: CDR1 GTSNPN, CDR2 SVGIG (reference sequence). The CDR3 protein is CAWSVQLAGQSEQFF.

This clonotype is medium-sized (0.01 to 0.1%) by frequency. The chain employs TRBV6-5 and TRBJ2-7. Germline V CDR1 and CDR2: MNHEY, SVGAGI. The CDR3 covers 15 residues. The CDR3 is CASSYSRISSYEQYF.

The CDR3 sequence is CATSRNLDRVGIGQPQHF. The chain is built from TRBV15 and TRBJ1-5; the TCRdb call, TRBD1, lacks DNA for checking. Germline V gene sequence: CDR1 LNHNV, CDR2 YYDKDF (reference sequence). The CDR3 covers 18 residues. Supplemented by reference TRBV15 and TRBJ1-5, the full variable domain reads DAMVIQNPRYQVTQFGKPVTLSCSQTLNHNVMYWYQQKSSQAPKLLFHYYDKDFNNEADTPDNFQSRRPNTSFCFLDIRSPGLGDTAMYLCATSRNLDRVGIGQPQHFGDGTRLSIL.